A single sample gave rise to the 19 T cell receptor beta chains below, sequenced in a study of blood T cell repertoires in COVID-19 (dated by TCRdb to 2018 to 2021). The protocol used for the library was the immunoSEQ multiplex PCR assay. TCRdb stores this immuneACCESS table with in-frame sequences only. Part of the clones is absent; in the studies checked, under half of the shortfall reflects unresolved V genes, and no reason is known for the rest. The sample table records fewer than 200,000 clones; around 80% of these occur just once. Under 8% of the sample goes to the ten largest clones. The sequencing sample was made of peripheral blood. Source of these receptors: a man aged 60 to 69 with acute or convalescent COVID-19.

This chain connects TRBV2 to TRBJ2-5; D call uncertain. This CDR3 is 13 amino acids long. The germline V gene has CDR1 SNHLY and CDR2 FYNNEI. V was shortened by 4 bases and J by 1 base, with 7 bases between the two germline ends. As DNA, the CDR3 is TGTGCCAGCAGTGTCAACAGCCAAGAGACCCAGTACTTC. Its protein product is CASSVNSQETQYF.

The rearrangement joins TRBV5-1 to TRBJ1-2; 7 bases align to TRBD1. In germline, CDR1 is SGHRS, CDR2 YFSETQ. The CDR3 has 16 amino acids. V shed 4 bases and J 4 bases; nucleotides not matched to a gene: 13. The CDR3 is CASSHTTGAAGYGYTF. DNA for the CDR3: TGCGCCAGCAGCCACACCACAGGGGCCGCTGGCTATGGCTACACCTTC.

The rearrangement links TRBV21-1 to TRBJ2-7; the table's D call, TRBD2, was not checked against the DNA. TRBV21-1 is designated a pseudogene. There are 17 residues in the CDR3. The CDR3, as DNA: TGTGCCAGCACCAGGGGGGGTACTAGCGGCAACTCCTACGAGCAGTACTTC. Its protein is CASTRGGTSGNSYEQYF.

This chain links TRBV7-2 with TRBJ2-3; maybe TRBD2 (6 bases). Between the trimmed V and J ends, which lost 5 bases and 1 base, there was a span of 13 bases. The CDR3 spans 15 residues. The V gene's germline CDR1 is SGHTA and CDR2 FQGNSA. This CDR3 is CASSLIGGRTDTQYF. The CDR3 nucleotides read TGTGCCAGCAGCCTTATCGGGGGTCGCACAGATACGCAGTATTTT. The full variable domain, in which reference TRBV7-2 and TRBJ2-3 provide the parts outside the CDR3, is GAGVSQSPSNKVTEKGKDVELRCDPISGHTALYWYRQSLGQGLEFLIYFQGNSAPDKSGLPSDRFSAERTGGSVSTLTIQRTQQEDSAVYLCASSLIGGRTDTQYFGPGTRLTVL.

The CDR3 protein is CASSFRGTAYNEQFF. In DNA, the CDR3 is TGTGCCAGCAGCTTTCGCGGGACAGCCTACAATGAGCAGTTCTTC. The gene calls are TRBV5-6 and TRBJ2-1; TRBD1 is a possible D gene (7 bases). Germline CDR1 reads SGHDT; CDR2 reads YYEEEE. V lost 2 bases, J lost 2 bases, and 11 bases lay in between. CDR3 size: 15 residues.

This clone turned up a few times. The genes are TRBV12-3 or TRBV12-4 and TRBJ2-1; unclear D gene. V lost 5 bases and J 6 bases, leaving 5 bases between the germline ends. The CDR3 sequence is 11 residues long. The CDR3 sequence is CASSQRNEQFF. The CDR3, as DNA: TGTGCCAGCAGTCAGCGCAATGAGCAGTTCTTC.

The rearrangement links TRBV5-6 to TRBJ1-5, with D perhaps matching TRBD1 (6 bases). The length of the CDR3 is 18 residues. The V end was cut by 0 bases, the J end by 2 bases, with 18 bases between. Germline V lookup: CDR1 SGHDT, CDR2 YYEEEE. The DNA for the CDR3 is TGTGCCAGCAGCTTGGGGGGCAGGGGAAGCGGTGGCAATCAGCCCCAGCATTTT. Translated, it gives CASSLGGRGSGGNQPQHF.

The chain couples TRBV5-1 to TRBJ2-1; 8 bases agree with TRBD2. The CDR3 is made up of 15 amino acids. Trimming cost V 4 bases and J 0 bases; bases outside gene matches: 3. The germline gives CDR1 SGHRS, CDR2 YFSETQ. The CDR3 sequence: CASSERESSYNEQFF. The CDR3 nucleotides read TGCGCCAGCAGCGAGCGGGAGAGCTCCTACAATGAGCAGTTCTTC.

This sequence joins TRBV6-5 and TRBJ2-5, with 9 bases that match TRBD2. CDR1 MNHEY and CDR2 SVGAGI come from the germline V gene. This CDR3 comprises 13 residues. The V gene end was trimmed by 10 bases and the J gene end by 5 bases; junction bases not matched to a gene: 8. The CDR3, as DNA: TGTGCCACCCCAGGGACTAGCCACGAGACCCAGTACTTC. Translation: CATPGTSHETQYF.

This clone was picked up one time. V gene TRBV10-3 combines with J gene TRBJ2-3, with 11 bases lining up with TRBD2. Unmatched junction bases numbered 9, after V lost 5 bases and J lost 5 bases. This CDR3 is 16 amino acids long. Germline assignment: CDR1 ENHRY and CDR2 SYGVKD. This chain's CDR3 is CAISRPLAGGQDTQYF. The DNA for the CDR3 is TGTGCCATCAGTAGACCTCTAGCGGGGGGCCAAGATACGCAGTATTTT.

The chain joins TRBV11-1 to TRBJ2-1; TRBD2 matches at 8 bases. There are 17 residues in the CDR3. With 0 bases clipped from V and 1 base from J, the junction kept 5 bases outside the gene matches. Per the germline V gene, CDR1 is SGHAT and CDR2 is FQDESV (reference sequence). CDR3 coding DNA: TGTGCCAGCAGCTTAGCGGGCGCGGGGGGTTCCTACAATGAGCAGTTCTTC. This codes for CASSLAGAGGSYNEQFF. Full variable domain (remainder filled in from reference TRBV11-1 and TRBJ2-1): EAEVAQSPRYKITEKSQAVAFWCDPISGHATLYWYRQILGQGPELLVQFQDESVVDDSQLPKDRFSAERLKGVDSTLKIQPAELGDSAMYLCASSLAGAGGSYNEQFFGPGTRLTVL.

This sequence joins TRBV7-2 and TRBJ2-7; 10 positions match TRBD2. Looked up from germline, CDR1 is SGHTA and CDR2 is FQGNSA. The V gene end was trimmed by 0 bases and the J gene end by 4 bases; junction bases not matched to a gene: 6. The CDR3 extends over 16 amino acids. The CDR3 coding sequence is TGTGCCAGCAGCTTAGCTGCCGGGACTAGCGTATACGAGCAGTACTTC. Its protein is CASSLAAGTSVYEQYF.

The CDR3 loop is CATSRDGNSYEQYF. For the CDR3, the DNA is TGTGCCACCAGCAGAGATGGCAACTCCTACGAGCAGTACTTC. V gene TRBV15 combines with J gene TRBJ2-7; no reliable D call. The V gene lost 0 bases and the J gene lost 0 bases, with 6 bases spanning the gap. Germline V lookup: CDR1 LNHNV, CDR2 YYDKDF (reference sequence). This CDR3 is built from 14 residues.

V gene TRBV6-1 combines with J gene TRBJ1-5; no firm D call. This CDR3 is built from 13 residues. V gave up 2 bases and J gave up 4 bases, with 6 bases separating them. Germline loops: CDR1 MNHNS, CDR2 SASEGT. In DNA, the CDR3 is TGTGCCAGCAGTGAAACTTGGAATCAGCCCCAGCATTTT. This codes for CASSETWNQPQHF.

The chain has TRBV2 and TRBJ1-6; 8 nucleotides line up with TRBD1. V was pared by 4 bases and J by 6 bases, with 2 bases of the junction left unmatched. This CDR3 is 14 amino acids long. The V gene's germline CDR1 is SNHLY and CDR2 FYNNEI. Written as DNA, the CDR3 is TGTGCCAGCAGTGGGACAGGGACTAATTCACCCCTCCACTTT. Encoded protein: CASSGTGTNSPLHF.

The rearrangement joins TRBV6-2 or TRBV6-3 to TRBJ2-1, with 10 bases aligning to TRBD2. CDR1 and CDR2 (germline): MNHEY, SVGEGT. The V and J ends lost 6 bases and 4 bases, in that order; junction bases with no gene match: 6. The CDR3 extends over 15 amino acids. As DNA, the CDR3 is TGTGCCAGCAGCTCCAGCGGGGGGGCTTACAATGAGCAGTTCTTC. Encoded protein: CASSSSGGAYNEQFF.

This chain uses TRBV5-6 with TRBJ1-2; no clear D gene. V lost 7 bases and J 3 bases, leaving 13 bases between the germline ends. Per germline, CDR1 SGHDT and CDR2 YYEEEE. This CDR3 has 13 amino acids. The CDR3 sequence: CASLRENDYGYTF. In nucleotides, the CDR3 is TGTGCCAGCCTCCGGGAGAACGACTATGGCTACACCTTC. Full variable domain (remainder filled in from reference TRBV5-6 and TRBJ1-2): DAGVTQSPTHLIKTRGQQVTLRCSPKSGHDTVSWYQQALGQGPQFIFQYYEEEERQRGNFPDRFSGHQFPNYSSELNVNALLLGDSALYLCASLRENDYGYTFGSGTRLTVV.

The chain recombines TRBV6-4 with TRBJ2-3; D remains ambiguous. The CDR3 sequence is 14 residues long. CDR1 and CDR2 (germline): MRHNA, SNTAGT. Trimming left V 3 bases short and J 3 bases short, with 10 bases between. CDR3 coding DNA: TGTGCCAGCAGTGATTCAAGAGATACAGATACGCAGTATTTT. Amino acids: CASSDSRDTDTQYF.

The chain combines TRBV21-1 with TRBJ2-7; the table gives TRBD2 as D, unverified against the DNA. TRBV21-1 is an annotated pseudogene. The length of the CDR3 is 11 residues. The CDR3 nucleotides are TGTGCCAGCAGCCCGTACTACGAGCAGTACTTC. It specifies CASSPYYEQYF.